Shown below are 31 T cell receptor beta chains from a single sample sequenced in a study of blood T cell repertoires in COVID-19. Assay: immunoSEQ multiplex PCR; the TCRdb copy retains only in-frame clones and omits some. The sample consists of about 94,000 clones, about 87% of them appearing once. The sequencing input was peripheral blood. The receptors derive from a human donor with acute or convalescent COVID-19. The donor label of this sample is uncertain.

This rearrangement joins TRBV29-1 to TRBJ2-1; 7 bases are a match to TRBD1. Germline V gene sequence: CDR1 SQVTM, CDR2 ANQGSEA. This CDR3 has 13 amino acids. In nucleotides, the CDR3 is TGCGTAGTGGGGACAGCGGACTACAATGAGCAGTTCTTC. Its protein product is CVVGTADYNEQFF.

This sequence joins TRBV7-6 and TRBJ1-4; D gene uncertain. Germline CDR1 and CDR2: SGHVS and FNYEAQ. The CDR3 runs 14 residues. V lost 1 base and J lost 7, with 10 bases in between. The CDR3 sequence is CASSLGTVGEKLFF. The CDR3 region has the DNA TGTGCCAGCAGCTTAGGAACAGTTGGTGAAAAACTGTTTTTT. Using reference TRBV7-6 and TRBJ1-4 for the parts outside the CDR3, the full variable domain is GAGVSQSPRYKVTKRGQDVALRCDPISGHVSLYWYRQALGQGPEFLTYFNYEAQQDKSGLPNDRFSAERPEGSISTLTIQRTEQRDSAMYRCASSLGTVGEKLFFGSGTQLSVL.

The chain's CDR3 is CASSWPRAVGELFF. CDR3 sequence (DNA): TGCGCCAGCAGCTGGCCCAGGGCTGTCGGGGAGCTGTTTTTT. The chain recombines TRBV23-1 with TRBJ2-2; D perhaps matches TRBD1 (5 bases). TRBV23-1 is an open reading frame, and its role is uncertain. CDR3 length: 14 residues. Between the trimmed V and J ends, which lost 6 bases and 7 bases, there was a span of 15 bases.

This clone was seen a single time. The chain has TRBV3-1 (or the pseudogene TRBV3-2) and TRBJ1-3; the match to TRBD1 covers 8 bases. Trimming at V came to 4 bases and at J to 4 bases, leaving 9 bases not matched to a gene. Per the germline V gene, CDR1 is LGHDT and CDR2 is YNNKEL (reference sequence). This CDR3 has 16 amino acids. The CDR3 coding sequence is TGTGCCAGCAGCCCCTCCGACAGGGGTAAAGGAAACACCATATATTTT. Its translation: CASSPSDRGKGNTIYF.

In DNA form, the CDR3 reads TGTGCCAGCAGCTTAGGTCAGACGAACACCGGGGAGCTGTTTTTT. Its translation: CASSLGQTNTGELFF. This chain joins TRBV11-3 and TRBJ2-2; D not resolved. Trimming pared 1 base from V and 0 bases from J, leaving 6 bases between. The germline V gene encodes CDR1 SGHNT and CDR2 YENEEA. The CDR3 length is 15 residues. Using reference TRBV11-3 and TRBJ2-2 for the parts outside the CDR3, the full variable domain is EAGVVQSPRYKIIEKKQPVAFWCNPISGHNTLYWYLQNLGQGPELLIRYENEEAVDDSQLPKDRFSAERLKGVDSTLKIQPAELGDSAVYLCASSLGQTNTGELFFGEGSRLTVL.

This clone is a singleton in its sample. The J gene is TRBJ2-7, the V gene TRBV3-1 (or the pseudogene TRBV3-2); TRBD2 agrees at 8 bases. With 2 bases clipped from V and 0 bases from J, the junction kept 9 bases outside the gene matches. Germline CDR1 and CDR2: LGHDT and YNNKEL (reference sequence). The CDR3 covers 17 residues. CDR3 nucleotide sequence: TGTGCCAGCAGCCAACGGGGGGGAACACTCAGCTCCTACGAGCAGTACTTC. This codes for CASSQRGGTLSSYEQYF.

V usage is TRBV6-5 and J usage is TRBJ1-1; the D gene is possibly TRBD1 (5 bases). The germline V gene has CDR1 MNHEY and CDR2 SVGAGI. Trimming pared 0 bases from V and 7 bases from J, leaving 15 bases between. The length of the CDR3 is 15 residues. The CDR3 bases are TGTGCCAGCAGTTACTCGTCGGGGGGGGTATTTGAAGCTTTCTTT. Protein: CASSYSSGGVFEAFF.

The V call is TRBV5-4, the J call TRBJ1-2; D is perhaps TRBD1 (6 bases). The ends were cut back, 4 bases at V and 6 bases at J, with 13 bases in the middle. Germline V gene lookup returns CDR1 SGHNT and CDR2 YYREEE (reference sequence). The CDR3 sequence is 13 residues long. The CDR3 protein is CASSRDRTNGYTF. The CDR3 nucleotides read TGTGCCAGCAGCCGTGACAGGACGAATGGCTACACCTTC.

The chain combines TRBV7-6 with TRBJ2-3, with D tentatively TRBD1 (5 bases). Germline V gene sequence: CDR1 SGHVS, CDR2 FNYEAQ. The CDR3 covers 16 residues. V was shortened by 4 bases and J by 3 bases, with 17 bases between the two germline ends. The CDR3 nucleotides read TGTGCCAGCAGCTGCGTTCCAGGGTTGATGACAGATACGCAGTATTTT. Translating it yields CASSCVPGLMTDTQYF.

The gene calls are TRBV5-4 and TRBJ2-5; 13 positions match TRBD2. V was clipped by 3 bases and J by 2 bases; unmatched bases: 1. CDR3 size: 15 residues. The germline V gene encodes CDR1 SGHNT and CDR2 YYREEE (reference sequence). CDR3 sequence (DNA): TGTGCCAGCAGCTCGGGACTAGCGGGGCAAGAGACCCAGTACTTC. The encoded protein is CASSSGLAGQETQYF.

The sample holds one count of this clone. The chain links TRBV5-1 to TRBJ2-2, with D perhaps TRBD2 (5 bases). In germline, CDR1 is SGHRS, CDR2 YFSETQ. Trimming took off 2 bases at V and 1 base at J, with 6 bases between the two ends. CDR3 length: 14 residues. The CDR3 nucleotides read TGCGCCAGCAGCTTTGAGGGGAACACCGGGGAGCTGTTTTTT. Translating it yields CASSFEGNTGELFF.

The chain has TRBV7-9 and TRBJ2-3; D not certain. V was pared by 3 bases and J by 5 bases, with 6 bases between. Per the germline V gene, CDR1 is SEHNR and CDR2 is FQNEAQ (reference sequence). The CDR3 is 12 amino acids. The CDR3 nucleotides read TGTGCCAGCAGCTTCAGTGGAGATACGCAGTATTTT. It yields the protein CASSFSGDTQYF.

The chain is built from TRBV7-9 and TRBJ2-5, with D possibly matching TRBD1 (6 bases). This CDR3 is built from 13 residues. Between the trimmed V and J ends, which lost 3 bases and 5 bases, there was a span of 10 bases. Germline V gene lookup returns CDR1 SEHNR and CDR2 FQNEAQ (reference sequence). The CDR3 spells CASSFVTGETQYF. CDR3 DNA sequence: TGTGCCAGCAGCTTCGTGACAGGCGAGACCCAGTACTTC.

This clone was counted between two and nine times. The genes are TRBV28 and TRBJ1-2, with D possibly TRBD1 on 5 matching bases. In germline, CDR1 is MDHEN, CDR2 SYDVKM. There are 12 residues in the CDR3. The V and J ends lost 3 bases and 8 bases respectively, with 10 bases between them. CDR3 sequence: CASSFRVGGYTF. CDR3 sequence (DNA): TGTGCCAGCAGTTTCAGGGTCGGGGGCTACACCTTC.

The rearrangement uses TRBV11-3 and TRBJ1-6, with TRBD1 identical over 7 bases. The CDR3 consists of 15 residues. From germline, CDR1 is SGHNT and CDR2 YENEEA. V was clipped by 6 bases and J by 7 bases; unmatched bases: 9. As DNA, the CDR3 is TGTGCCAGCAGTCTTAGCGGGACAGACAATTCACCCCTCCACTTT. This codes for CASSLSGTDNSPLHF.

This chain uses TRBV7-8 with TRBJ1-6; weak D call: TRBD1 (6 bases). The CDR3 has 16 amino acids. The V gene lost 4 bases and the J gene lost 0 bases, with 10 bases spanning the gap. The germline V gene has CDR1 SGHVS and CDR2 FQNEAQ. DNA of the CDR3: TGTGCCAGCAGCTACGAGGGGGTCTCCTATAATTCACCCCTCCACTTT. Protein: CASSYEGVSYNSPLHF.

The chain links TRBV10-3 to TRBJ2-7; 7 nucleotides align to TRBD1. The germline CDR1 and CDR2 sequences are ENHRY and SYGVKD. V was clipped by 3 bases and J by 0 bases; unmatched bases: 5. This CDR3 has 15 amino acids. The CDR3 nucleotides are TGTGCCATCAGTGATGGGACAGCGGCCTCCTACGAGCAGTACTTC. Amino acids: CAISDGTAASYEQYF.

The CDR3 here is CASRSGDRLNTEAFF. CDR3 DNA: TGTGCCAGCAGGAGCGGGGACAGGTTGAACACTGAAGCTTTCTTT. This chain joins TRBV28 and TRBJ1-1, with TRBD1 identical over 8 bases. CDR1 is MDHEN, CDR2 SYDVKM, per germline. The V gene end was trimmed by 6 bases and the J gene end by 0 bases; junction bases not matched to a gene: 6. The CDR3 has 15 residues. Full variable domain (missing parts from reference TRBV28 and TRBJ1-1): DVKVTQSSRYLVKRTGEKVFLECVQDMDHENMFWYRQDPGLGLRLIYFSYDVKMKEKGDIPEGYSVSREKKERFSLILESASTNQTSMYLCASRSGDRLNTEAFFGQGTRLTVV.

The genes are TRBV7-5 and TRBJ1-5; TRBD1, as called in the table, went unchecked against the DNA. TRBV7-5 is a documented pseudogene. The CDR3 runs 19 residues. The CDR3: CVRSYPPGAEPYSNQPQHF. In DNA, the CDR3 is TGTGTCAGAAGCTACCCTCCTGGGGCGGAACCTTATAGCAATCAGCCCCAGCATTTT.

V usage is TRBV14 and J usage is TRBJ2-7; tentative D call: TRBD1 (5 bases). V lost 1 base, J lost 2 bases, and 12 bases lay in between. Germline V gene lookup returns CDR1 SGHDN and CDR2 FVKESK. The CDR3 has 15 residues. DNA of the CDR3: TGTGCCAGCAGCCAAGGTGTGACAGCAACCTACGAGCAGTACTTC. Translating it yields CASSQGVTATYEQYF.

The gene calls are TRBV11-2 and TRBJ2-1, with D tentatively TRBD2 (5 bases). Germline V lookup: CDR1 SGHAT, CDR2 FQNNGV. The CDR3 is made up of 18 amino acids. With 0 bases removed from V and 8 bases from J, the gap between germline ends came to 23 bases. The CDR3 DNA reads TGTGCCAGCAGCTTAGATAGCTCACTAGTGGGATTTGGGTATGAGCAGTTCTTC. Translating gives CASSLDSSLVGFGYEQFF.

This sequence joins TRBV30 and TRBJ1-1; a weak D match, TRBD1 (6 bases). In germline, CDR1 is GTSNPN, CDR2 SVGIG (reference sequence). Trimming stripped 2 bases from V and 1 base from J, with 8 bases between. This CDR3 contains 13 residues. CDR3 sequence reads: CAWSNRENTEAFF. CDR3 sequence (DNA): TGTGCCTGGAGTAACAGGGAGAACACTGAAGCTTTCTTT.

This clone was seen a single time. This rearrangement joins TRBV11-2 to TRBJ1-4; the D gene is possibly TRBD1 (6 bases). V lost 0 bases and J 8 bases, leaving 13 bases between the germline ends. The germline V gene encodes CDR1 SGHAT and CDR2 FQNNGV. There are 15 residues in the CDR3. CDR3 protein: CASSLDWQGWEKLFF. CDR3 bases: TGTGCCAGCAGCTTAGATTGGCAGGGGTGGGAAAAACTGTTTTTT.

Written as DNA, the CDR3 is TGTGCCAGCAGCTTATCGGCAGGGCAGGGAAATCAGCCCCAGCATTTT. Protein sequence: CASSLSAGQGNQPQHF. V and J are TRBV7-9 and TRBJ1-5; possibly TRBD1 for D (5 bases). CDR1 and CDR2 (germline): SEHNR, FQNEAQ (reference sequence). The CDR3 has 16 residues. V dropped 2 bases and J dropped 4 bases, with 15 bases sitting between them.

In its sample, this clone was seen a few times. The rearrangement uses TRBV28 and TRBJ1-4; D ambiguous. The germline gives CDR1 MDHEN, CDR2 SYDVKM. The CDR3 is made up of 15 amino acids. V lost 5 bases to trimming and J lost 8 bases, with 18 bases between them. The DNA of the CDR3 is TGTGCCAGCAGTAAGGAAGATACTTGGAGGGAAAAACTGTTTTTT. It specifies CASSKEDTWREKLFF.

This clone was counted a few times. The CDR3 coding sequence is TGCGCCAGCAGCTTGGCGGGGGTTATCACAGATACGCAGTATTTT. Its translation: CASSLAGVITDTQYF. The chain joins TRBV5-1 to TRBJ2-3, with D tentatively TRBD2 (6 bases). The CDR3 contains 15 residues. The germline V and J ends were trimmed by 0 bases and 2 bases, with 10 bases remaining between them. CDR1 is SGHRS and CDR2 is YFSETQ in the germline V gene.

This chain connects TRBV4-1 to TRBJ2-1; D remains ambiguous. This CDR3 has 15 residues. V was pared by 1 base and J by 0 bases, with 7 bases between. Looked up from germline, CDR1 is MGHRA and CDR2 is YSYEKL. CDR3 amino acids: CASSQASGSYNEQFF. Written as DNA, the CDR3 is TGCGCCAGCAGCCAAGCTTCCGGCTCCTACAATGAGCAGTTCTTC.

V and J are TRBV6-5 and TRBJ1-3; 9 bases fit TRBD1. CDR3 length equals 14 residues. With V trimmed by 4 bases and J by 3 bases, 1 base remained unmatched. Germline-derived CDR1 and CDR2 are MNHEY and SVGAGI. CDR3 sequence: CASSWDRVGNTIYF. CDR3 DNA: TGTGCCAGCAGTTGGGACAGGGTTGGAAACACCATATATTTT.

The chain has TRBV7-2 and TRBJ2-1; possibly TRBD2 for D (6 bases). This CDR3 contains 18 residues. Germline CDR1 is SGHTA and CDR2 is FQGNSA. The ends were cut back, 1 base at V and 7 bases at J, with 23 bases in the middle. The CDR3 sequence is CASSLEVQGRGTRNEQFF. CDR3 bases: TGTGCCAGCAGCTTAGAGGTCCAGGGTCGGGGGACGCGGAATGAGCAGTTCTTC. The variable domain in full, with the rest retrieved from reference TRBV7-2 and TRBJ2-1, is GAGVSQSPSNKVTEKGKDVELRCDPISGHTALYWYRQSLGQGLEFLIYFQGNSAPDKSGLPSDRFSAERTGGSVSTLTIQRTQQEDSAVYLCASSLEVQGRGTRNEQFFGPGTRLTVL.

The chain links TRBV11-3 to TRBJ2-5; tentatively, D is TRBD1 (6 bases). CDR1 SGHNT and CDR2 YENEEA come from the germline V gene. The CDR3 has 14 amino acids. The V end was cut by 3 bases, the J end by 2 bases, with 10 bases between. The CDR3 DNA follows: TGTGCCAGCAGCTTCGGCAGGGGTCAAGAGACCCAGTACTTC. Its protein is CASSFGRGQETQYF.

This clone was seen only once. The chain carries TRBV7-6 and TRBJ2-1, with 10 positions matching TRBD2. Germline CDR1 and CDR2: SGHVS and FNYEAQ. CDR3 length: 16 residues. V shed 1 base and J 5 bases; nucleotides not matched to a gene: 5. The CDR3 nucleotides are TGTGCCAGCAGCTTAGTAGCGGGGGGCTTTCACAATGAGCAGTTCTTC. The encoded protein is CASSLVAGGFHNEQFF. Combining the CDR3 with reference TRBV7-6 and TRBJ2-1 gives the whole variable domain GAGVSQSPRYKVTKRGQDVALRCDPISGHVSLYWYRQALGQGPEFLTYFNYEAQQDKSGLPNDRFSAERPEGSISTLTIQRTEQRDSAMYRCASSLVAGGFHNEQFFGPGTRLTVL.